A selection of T cell receptor beta chains follows, all from one sample in a study of cytomegalovirus exposure and HLA in healthy donors. Repertoires were generated with immunoSEQ multiplex PCR, while TCRdb's copy carries only in-frame clones and drops some. The sample records 190,000 or so clones, more than 80% being singletons. The specimen sequenced was PBMCs. The source of these receptors is a boy aged 10-17 years in good health and CMV-seronegative. Both conserved end residues are part of each CDR3. The order of the fields is D gene, V gene, clone size, J gene, CDR3 DNA, CDR3 protein. D genes are given only for firm matches. Some rows mark clone size as missing; the rest say once, few, many or name a class of expanded clone.

TRBD1	TRBV5-1	.	TRBJ2-3	TGCGCCAGCAGCTTGGCCTATGCAGGGGGCGATAGAGATACGCAGTATTTT	CASSLAYAGGDRDTQYF
.	TRBV5-1	.	TRBJ1-1	TGCGCCAGCAGCTTGGCGGCGGGCTTGAACACTGAAGCTTTCTTT	CASSLAAGLNTEAFF
.	TRBV19	.	TRBJ2-3	TGTGCCAGTAGCATGGCCCGCGGGCCAGATACGCAGTATTTT	CASSMARGPDTQYF
.	TRBV7-2	.	TRBJ2-7	TGTGCCAGCAGCTCAGAGGTCGCTACAAGTTACGAGCAGTACTTC	CASSSEVATSYEQYF
TRBD1	TRBV7-6	few	TRBJ1-4	TGTGCCAGCAGCCTGACAGGGGGCGACGATGAAAAACTGTTTTTT	CASSLTGGDDEKLFF
.	TRBV4-1	.	TRBJ1-2	TGCGCCAGCAGCCAAGTCGGGCAGGGTGACTATGGCTACACCTTC	CASSQVGQGDYGYTF
.	TRBV9	.	TRBJ1-2	TGTGCCAGCAGCGTAGGGGACAACGACTATGGCTACACCTTC	CASSVGDNDYGYTF
.	TRBV2	.	TRBJ1-2	TGTGCCAGCAGTGGTAGGGGGGGACTCTATGGCTACACCTTC	CASSGRGGLYGYTF
.	TRBV19	.	TRBJ2-3	TGTGCCAGTAGCCACCCAAACCCCAGGGAAGTCACAGATACGCAGTATTTT	CASSHPNPREVTDTQYF
.	TRBV9	.	TRBJ1-5	TGTGCCAGCAGCGCAGGACAGTTCCAGCCCCAGCATTTT	CASSAGQFQPQHF
TRBD1	TRBV5-1	.	TRBJ2-5	TGCGCCAGCAGCCCTGCAGGGGGCCAAGCCAGCCAAGAGACCCAGTACTTC	CASSPAGGQASQETQYF
.	TRBV23-1	.	TRBJ1-5	TGCGCCAGCAGTCAACTCAGGGATCGCAATCAGCCCCAGCATTTT	CASSQLRDRNQPQHF
.	TRBV7-9	.	TRBJ2-7	TGTGCCAGCAGCCAAGGATACGGGAGTATCTACGAGCAGTACTTC	CASSQGYGSIYEQYF
TRBD1	TRBV11-1	few	TRBJ2-3	TGTGCCAGCAGCGAATACAGGGGGCAGTCAGATACGCAGTATTTT	CASSEYRGQSDTQYF
.	TRBV10-3	.	TRBJ1-5	TGTGCCATCAGCCCTTTATTGGGACGGCCAGGGGAACAGCCCCAGCATTTT	CAISPLLGRPGEQPQHF